This T cell receptor beta chain originates from a study of naive and memory T cell subsets. Findings of the study overall: Over 95% of naive TCR sequences appeared only once after error correction, unlike memory subsets. Naive repertoires, especially CD8, held a few larger clonotypes, possibly memory cells re-expressing CD45RA. Expression changes during T cell differentiation may affect RNA-based TCR counts.

This clonotype was observed a handful of times. Its antigen is still unknown. An equimolar mix of two oligonucleotides served as the beta constant-region primer for TRBC1 and TRBC2. The ligated cDNA underwent four PCR rounds using SP2 and nested alpha and beta constant-region primers. TCRdb reanalysed the UMI-ligation and nested PCR reads using MiXCR and keeps one entry per CDR3 protein. The sample contains about 160,000 distinct CDR3 sequences, under 25% of which appear only once. The clonotype was recovered from a human donor in good health. Sequencing was done on a sample of naive CD4+ T cells from blood.

The CDR3 is CASSYSVSSGANVLTF. The CDR3 DNA sequence: TGTGCCAGCAGTTATTCCGTCAGCTCTGGGGCCAACGTCCTGACTTTC. This chain connects TRBV6-5 to TRBJ2-6; no reliable D call. The germline V gene encodes CDR1 MNHEY and CDR2 SVGAGI. Between the trimmed V and J ends, which lost 3 bases and 0 bases, there was a span of 9 bases. The CDR3 has 16 residues.